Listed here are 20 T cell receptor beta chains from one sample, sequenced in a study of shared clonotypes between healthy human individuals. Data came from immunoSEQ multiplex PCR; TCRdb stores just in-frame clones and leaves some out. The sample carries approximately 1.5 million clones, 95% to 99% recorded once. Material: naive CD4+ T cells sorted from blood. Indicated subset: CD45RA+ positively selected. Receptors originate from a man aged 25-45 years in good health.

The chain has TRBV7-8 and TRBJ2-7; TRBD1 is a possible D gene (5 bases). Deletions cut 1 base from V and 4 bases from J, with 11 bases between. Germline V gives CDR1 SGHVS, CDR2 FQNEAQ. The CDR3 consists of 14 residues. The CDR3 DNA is TGTGCCAGCAGCTTAGTAGGGGTTAAGTACGAGCAGTACTTC. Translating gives CASSLVGVKYEQYF.

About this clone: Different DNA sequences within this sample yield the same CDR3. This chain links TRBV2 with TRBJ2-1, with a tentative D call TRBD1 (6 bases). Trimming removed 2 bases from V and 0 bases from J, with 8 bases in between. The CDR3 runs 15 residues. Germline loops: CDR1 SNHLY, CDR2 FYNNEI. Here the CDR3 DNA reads TGTGCCAGCAGTGAAACAGGGAGCTCCTACAATGAGCAGTTCTTC. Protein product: CASSETGSSYNEQFF.

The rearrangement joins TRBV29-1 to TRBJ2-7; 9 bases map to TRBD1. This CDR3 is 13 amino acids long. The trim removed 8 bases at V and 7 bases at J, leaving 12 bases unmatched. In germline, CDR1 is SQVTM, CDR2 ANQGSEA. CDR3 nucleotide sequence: TGCAGCACTATGACAGGGGGGTTAGGGGAGCAGTACTTC. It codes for CSTMTGGLGEQYF.

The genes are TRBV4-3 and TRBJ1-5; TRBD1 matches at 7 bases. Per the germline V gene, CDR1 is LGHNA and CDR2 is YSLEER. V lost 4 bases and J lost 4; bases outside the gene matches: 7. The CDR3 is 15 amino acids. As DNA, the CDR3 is TGCGCCAGCAGCCTTACCTCAGGGGGAAATCAGCCCCAGCATTTT. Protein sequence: CASSLTSGGNQPQHF.

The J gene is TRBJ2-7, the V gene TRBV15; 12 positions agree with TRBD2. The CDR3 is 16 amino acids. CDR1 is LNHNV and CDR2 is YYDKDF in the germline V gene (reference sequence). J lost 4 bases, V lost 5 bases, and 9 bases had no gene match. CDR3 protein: CATSSGLAGHGYEQYF. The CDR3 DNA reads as TGTGCCACCAGCTCCGGACTAGCGGGACATGGGTACGAGCAGTACTTC.

The CDR3 DNA reads as TGTGCCAGCAGCTTGGAGCAGGGGGCAGAGGGCTACACCTTC. Amino acid sequence: CASSLEQGAEGYTF. The gene calls are TRBV5-5 and TRBJ1-2; 8 nucleotides align to TRBD1. Germline V gene data show CDR1 as SGHKS and CDR2 as YYEKEE (reference sequence). The CDR3 runs to 14 residues. V lost 0 bases to trimming and J lost 8 bases; unmatched junction nucleotides: 6. The full variable domain, its missing parts supplied by reference TRBV5-5 and TRBJ1-2, is DAGVTQSPTHLIKTRGQQVTLRCSPISGHKSVSWYQQVLGQGPQFIFQYYEKEERGRGNFPDRFSARQFPNYSSELNVNALLLGDSALYLCASSLEQGAEGYTFGSGTRLTVV.

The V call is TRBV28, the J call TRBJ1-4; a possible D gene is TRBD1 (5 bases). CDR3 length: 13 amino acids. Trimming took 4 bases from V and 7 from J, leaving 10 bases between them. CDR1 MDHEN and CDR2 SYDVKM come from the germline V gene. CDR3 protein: CASSWAGAEKLFF. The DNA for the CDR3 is TGTGCCAGCAGTTGGGCCGGGGCTGAAAAACTGTTTTTT.

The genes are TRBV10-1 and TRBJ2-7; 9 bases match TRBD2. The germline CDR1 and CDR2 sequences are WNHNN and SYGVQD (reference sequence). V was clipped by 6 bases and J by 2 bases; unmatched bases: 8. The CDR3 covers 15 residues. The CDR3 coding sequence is TGCGCCAGCAGCCACACCCTAGCGGGGACCTACGAGCAGTACTTC. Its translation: CASSHTLAGTYEQYF.

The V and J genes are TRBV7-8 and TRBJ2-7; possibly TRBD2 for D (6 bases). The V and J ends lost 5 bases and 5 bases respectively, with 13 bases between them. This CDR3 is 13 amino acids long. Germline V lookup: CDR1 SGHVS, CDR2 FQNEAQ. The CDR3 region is CASSQTRAHEQYF. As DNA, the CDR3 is TGTGCCAGCAGCCAGACTAGAGCCCACGAGCAGTACTTC.

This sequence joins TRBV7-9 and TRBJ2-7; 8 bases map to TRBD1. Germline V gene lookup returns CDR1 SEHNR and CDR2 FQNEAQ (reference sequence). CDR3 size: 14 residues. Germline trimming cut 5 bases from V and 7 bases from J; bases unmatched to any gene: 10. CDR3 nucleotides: TGTGCCAGCAGCCGCCGAGACAGGGGAGGTGAGCAGTACTTC. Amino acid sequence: CASSRRDRGGEQYF.

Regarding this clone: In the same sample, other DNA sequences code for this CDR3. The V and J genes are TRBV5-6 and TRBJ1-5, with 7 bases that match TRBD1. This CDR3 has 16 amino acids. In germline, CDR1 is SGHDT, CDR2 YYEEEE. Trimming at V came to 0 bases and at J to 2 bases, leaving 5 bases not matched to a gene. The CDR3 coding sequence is TGTGCCAGCAGCTTGGCGTCAGGGGGTGGCAATCAGCCCCAGCATTTT. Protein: CASSLASGGGNQPQHF.

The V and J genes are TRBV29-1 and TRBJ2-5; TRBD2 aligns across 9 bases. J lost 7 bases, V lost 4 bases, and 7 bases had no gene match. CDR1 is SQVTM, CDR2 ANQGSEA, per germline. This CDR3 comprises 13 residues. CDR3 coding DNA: TGCAGCGTTGGACTAGCGGAGGGTCGGACCCAGTACTTC. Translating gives CSVGLAEGRTQYF.

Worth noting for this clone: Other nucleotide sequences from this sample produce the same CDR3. Here the CDR3 DNA reads TGTGCCACCAGCAGAGACAGGGGTCTCTACGAGCAGTACTTC. This translates into CATSRDRGLYEQYF. V gene TRBV15 combines with J gene TRBJ2-7, with a weak D call TRBD1 (6 bases). This CDR3 comprises 14 residues. Germline V gives CDR1 LNHNV, CDR2 YYDKDF (reference sequence). The germline V and J ends were trimmed by 0 bases and 3 bases, with 9 bases remaining between them.

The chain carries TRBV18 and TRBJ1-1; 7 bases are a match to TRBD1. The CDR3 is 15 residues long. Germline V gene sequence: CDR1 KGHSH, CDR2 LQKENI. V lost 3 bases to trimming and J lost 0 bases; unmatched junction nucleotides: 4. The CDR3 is CASSPATGLNTEAFF. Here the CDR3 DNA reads TGTGCCAGCTCACCGGCGACAGGGTTGAACACTGAAGCTTTCTTT.

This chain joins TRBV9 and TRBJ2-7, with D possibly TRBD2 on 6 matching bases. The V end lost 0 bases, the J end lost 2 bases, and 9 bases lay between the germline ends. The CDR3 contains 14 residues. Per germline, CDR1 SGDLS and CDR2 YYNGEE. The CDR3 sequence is CASSVEGGAYEQYF. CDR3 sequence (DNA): TGTGCCAGCAGCGTAGAGGGAGGTGCCTACGAGCAGTACTTC.

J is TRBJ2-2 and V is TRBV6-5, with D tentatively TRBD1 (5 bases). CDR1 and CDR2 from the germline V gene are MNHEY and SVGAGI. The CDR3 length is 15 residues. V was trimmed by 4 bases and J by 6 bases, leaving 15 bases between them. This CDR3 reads CASSFARRVSGELFF. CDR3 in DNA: TGTGCCAGCAGTTTTGCCCGCAGGGTCTCCGGGGAGCTGTTTTTT.

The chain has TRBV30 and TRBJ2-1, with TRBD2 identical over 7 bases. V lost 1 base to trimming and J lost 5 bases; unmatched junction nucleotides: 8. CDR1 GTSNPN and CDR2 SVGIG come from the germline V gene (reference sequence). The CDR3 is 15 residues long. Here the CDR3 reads CAWSGSRDYNNEQFF. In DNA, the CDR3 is TGTGCCTGGAGTGGCTCTAGGGACTACAACAATGAGCAGTTCTTC.

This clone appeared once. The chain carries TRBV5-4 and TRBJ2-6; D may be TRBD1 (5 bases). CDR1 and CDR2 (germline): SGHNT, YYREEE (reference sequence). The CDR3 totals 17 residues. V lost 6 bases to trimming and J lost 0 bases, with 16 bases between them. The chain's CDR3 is CASTSHPRASGANVLTF. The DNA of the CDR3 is TGTGCCAGCACCAGTCACCCCAGGGCCTCTGGGGCCAACGTCCTGACTTTC.

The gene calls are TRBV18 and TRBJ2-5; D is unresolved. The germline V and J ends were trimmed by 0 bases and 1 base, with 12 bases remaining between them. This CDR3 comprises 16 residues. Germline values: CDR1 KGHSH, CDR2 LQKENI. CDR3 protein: CASSPPALPIQETQYF. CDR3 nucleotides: TGTGCCAGCTCACCACCGGCTCTACCCATCCAAGAGACCCAGTACTTC.

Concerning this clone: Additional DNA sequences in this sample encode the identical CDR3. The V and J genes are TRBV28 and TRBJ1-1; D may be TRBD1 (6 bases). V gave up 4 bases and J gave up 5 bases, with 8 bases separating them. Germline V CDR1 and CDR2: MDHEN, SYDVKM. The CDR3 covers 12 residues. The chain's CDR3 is CASSSGVTEAFF. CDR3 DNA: TGTGCCAGCAGTTCAGGGGTAACTGAAGCTTTCTTT.